A selection of T cell receptor beta chains follows, all from one sample in a study of blood T cell repertoires in COVID-19. Assay: immunoSEQ multiplex PCR; the TCRdb copy retains only in-frame clones and omits some. The table lists about 150,000 clones, roughly four fifths of them singletons, with roughly 15% in the top ten. Sequenced: peripheral blood. The source of these receptors is a human donor with acute or convalescent COVID-19. The donor label of this sample is uncertain. Each CDR3 is given with its conserved first and last residue. The D gene is left open where the match is weak. Clone size is not always given. Where it is, it says once, few, many or a class for expanded clones.

>NA|NA|TRBV5-1|TRBJ1-1
CASSLGGDGTEAFF
TGCGCCAGCAGCTTGGGGGGCGACGGCACTGAAGCTTTCTTT
>NA|NA|TRBV4-1|TRBJ2-2
CASSQETGARGELFF
TGCGCCAGCAGCCAAGAGACAGGTGCCAGGGGGGAGCTGTTTTTT
>NA|NA|TRBV7-2|TRBJ1-2
CASSSSGLSYYTF
TGTGCCAGCAGCTCCTCAGGGTTGAGTTACTACACCTTC
>NA|once|TRBV7-2|TRBJ2-4
CASSSSRSNIQYF
TGTGCCAGCAGCTCCTCCAGAAGTAACATTCAGTACTTC
>TRBD1|NA|TRBV5-1|TRBJ1-6
CASSLTGTANNSPLHF
TGCGCCAGCAGCTTAACCGGGACAGCAAATAATTCACCCCTCCACTTT
>NA|NA|TRBV5-4|TRBJ2-1
CASSSDTALGEQFF
TGTGCCAGCAGCTCGGACACGGCCCTCGGTGAGCAGTTCTTC
>TRBD1|NA|TRBV30|TRBJ1-1
CAWSVTGGGEAFF
TGTGCCTGGAGTGTAACAGGGGGCGGTGAAGCTTTCTTT
>TRBD1|NA|TRBV7-9|TRBJ2-7
CASSVDRGLSSEQYF
TGTGCCAGCAGCGTGGACAGGGGGCTATCCTCCGAGCAGTACTTC
>TRBD1|NA|TRBV29-1|TRBJ2-2
CSGRTGTGPGELFF
TGCAGCGGCCGAACCGGGACAGGGCCCGGGGAGCTGTTTTTT
>NA|NA|TRBV18|TRBJ1-4
CASSPTRDTHEKLFF
TGTGCCAGCTCACCAACCCGGGACACCCATGAAAAACTGTTTTTT
>NA|NA|TRBV9|TRBJ1-4
CASSVGWSNEKLFF
TGTGCCAGCAGCGTCGGTTGGTCTAATGAAAAACTGTTTTTT
>TRBD1|NA|TRBV6-1|TRBJ1-2
CASTEQGVAGYTF
TGTGCCAGCACTGAACAGGGGGTGGCTGGCTACACCTTC
>NA|NA|TRBV29-1|TRBJ1-1
CSVAELTEAFF
TGCAGCGTTGCCGAACTTACTGAAGCTTTCTTT
>TRBD1|NA|TRBV2|TRBJ1-2
CASSEGGQGRSGYTF
TGTGCCAGCAGTGAAGGGGGACAGGGTCGGTCTGGCTACACCTTC
>NA|NA|TRBV10-3|TRBJ2-3
CAIRAGQPTDTQYF
TGTGCCATCAGGGCGGGACAGCCAACAGATACGCAGTATTTT
>TRBD1|NA|TRBV19|TRBJ1-1
CASSPRGFMNTEAFF
TGTGCCAGTAGCCCCAGGGGGTTTATGAACACTGAAGCTTTCTTT
>NA|NA|TRBV5-1|TRBJ2-7
CASSLAKTDYEQYF
TGCGCCAGCAGCTTGGCCAAAACAGACTACGAGCAGTACTTC
>TRBD1|few|TRBV5-4|TRBJ1-1
CASSQGGHRNTEAFF
TGTGCCAGCAGCCAGGGGGGCCACCGAAACACTGAAGCTTTCTTT
>NA|NA|TRBV6-5|TRBJ2-5
CASVRGMGETQYF
TGTGCCAGCGTTCGGGGTATGGGAGAGACCCAGTACTTC
>TRBD1|NA|TRBV30|TRBJ2-7
CAWTQGALIYEQYF
TGTGCCTGGACGCAGGGGGCGCTGATTTACGAGCAGTACTTC
>TRBD1|NA|TRBV4-3|TRBJ1-3
CASSHNGQGVNSGNTIYF
TGCGCCAGCAGCCATAACGGACAGGGGGTAAACTCTGGAAACACCATATATTTT
>NA|NA|TRBV5-1|TRBJ2-5
CASSLEHGGTQYF
TGCGCCAGCAGCTTGGAACACGGCGGGACCCAGTACTTC
>TRBD1|NA|TRBV29-1|TRBJ1-1
CSVGDDRGRTEAFF
TGCAGCGTTGGAGACGACAGGGGGCGAACTGAAGCTTTCTTT
>NA|NA|TRBV10-3|TRBJ1-2
CAITKDRAYGYTF
TGTGCCATCACGAAGGACAGAGCGTATGGCTACACCTTC
>NA|once|TRBV7-2|TRBJ2-1
CASSPKGGTNEQFF
TGTGCCAGCAGCCCTAAGGGGGGGACCAATGAGCAGTTCTTC
>NA|NA|TRBV5-6|TRBJ2-3
CASSLVASGTDTQYF
TGTGCCAGCAGCTTGGTGGCTAGCGGCACAGATACGCAGTATTTT
>TRBD2|NA|TRBV14|TRBJ2-3
CASSQLKRGSSTDTQYF
TGTGCCAGCAGCCAACTTAAGCGGGGGTCTAGCACAGATACGCAGTATTTT
>TRBD1|NA|TRBV7-8|TRBJ2-5
CASSRQGRETQYF
TGTGCCAGCAGCCGACAGGGTCGAGAGACCCAGTACTTC
>TRBD2|NA|TRBV5-1|TRBJ2-1
CASRDSGGLNNEQFF
TGCGCCAGCAGGGATTCGGGGGGGCTCAACAATGAGCAGTTCTTC
>NA|few|TRBV7-2|TRBJ1-1
CASSRAGEDTEAFF
TGTGCCAGCAGCCGGGCGGGGGAGGACACTGAAGCTTTCTTT
>TRBD2|NA|TRBV9|TRBJ2-1
CASSAQSGGEQFF
TGTGCCAGCAGCGCCCAGTCGGGAGGGGAGCAGTTCTTC
>NA|NA|TRBV2|TRBJ1-3
CASSERGSSGNTIYF
TGTGCCAGCAGTGAAAGGGGTAGCTCTGGAAACACCATATATTTT
>NA|NA|TRBV4-1|TRBJ1-5
CASSPHSPGQPQHF
TGCGCCAGCAGCCCTCACAGCCCCGGTCAGCCCCAGCATTTT
>TRBD1|NA|TRBV3-1/TRBV3-2|TRBJ1-5
CASSQQPGQGANSNQPQHF
TGTGCCAGCAGCCAACAACCGGGACAGGGGGCGAATAGCAATCAGCCCCAGCATTTT
>NA|NA|TRBV5-1|TRBJ1-5
CASSLEGYQPQHF
TGCGCCAGCAGCTTGGAGGGGTATCAGCCCCAGCATTTT
>TRBD1|NA|TRBV10-2|TRBJ1-4
CASSVQFSLTGSHEKLFF
TGCGCCAGCAGTGTTCAATTCTCCCTGACAGGGAGTCATGAAAAACTGTTTTTT
>NA|few|TRBV10-3|TRBJ1-3
CASFGGTMTGNTIYF
TGTGCCAGCTTCGGGGGGACAATGACGGGAAACACCATATATTTT
>NA|NA|TRBV30|TRBJ1-4
CAWRGGQYEKLFF
TGTGCCTGGAGGGGCGGACAGTATGAAAAACTGTTTTTT
>NA|NA|TRBV2|TRBJ1-1
CATIYRTVKNTEAFF
TGTGCCACCATCTACCGGACAGTCAAGAACACTGAAGCTTTCTTT
>NA|NA|TRBV7-2|TRBJ2-5
CASSLPNGETQYF
TGTGCCAGCAGCTTGCCAAACGGGGAGACCCAGTACTTC
>NA|NA|TRBV6-6|TRBJ1-2
CASSYSGGYGYTF
TGTGCCAGCAGTTACTCGGGGGGATATGGCTACACCTTC
>NA|NA|TRBV6-6|TRBJ1-4
CAARGRDEKLFF
TGTGCCGCGCGGGGGCGGGATGAAAAACTGTTTTTT
>TRBD2|NA|TRBV6-1|TRBJ2-2
CASSEKKRGGRELFF
TGTGCCAGCAGTGAAAAGAAGCGGGGGGGACGGGAGCTGTTTTTT
>NA|NA|TRBV7-9|TRBJ1-1
CASRAGSRTEAFF
TGTGCCAGCCGAGCGGGGTCCAGGACTGAAGCTTTCTTT
>NA|NA|TRBV3-1/TRBV3-2|TRBJ1-2
CASSPPLAGYTF
TGTGCCAGCAGTCCACCTCTGGCTGGCTACACCTTC
>NA|NA|TRBV19|TRBJ1-5
CASSMLEGGGQPQHF
TGTGCCAGTAGTATGCTCGAGGGAGGCGGTCAGCCCCAGCATTTT
>TRBD1|NA|TRBV5-4|TRBJ1-3
CASRRDRGNTIYF
TGTGCCAGCAGGAGGGACAGGGGAAACACCATATATTTT
>NA|NA|TRBV7-8|TRBJ2-7
CASSLAEQAGLYEQYF
TGTGCCAGCAGCTTAGCCGAACAGGCGGGACTCTACGAGCAGTACTTC
>TRBD1|NA|TRBV20-1|TRBJ1-4
CSASRGQGDEKLFF
TGCAGTGCTAGTAGAGGACAGGGCGACGAAAAACTGTTTTTT
>TRBD2|NA|TRBV10-2|TRBJ2-7
CASSDQASGTYEQYF
TGCGCCAGCAGTGACCAGGCTAGCGGGACCTACGAGCAGTACTTC
>TRBD1|once|TRBV25-1|TRBJ2-5
CASMSGTEETQYF
TGTGCCAGCATGTCCGGGACAGAAGAGACCCAGTACTTC
>TRBD1|NA|TRBV2|TRBJ2-1
CASRGTGATYNEQFF
TGTGCCAGCAGGGGTACAGGGGCCACCTACAATGAGCAGTTCTTC
>NA|NA|TRBV6-1|TRBJ2-2
CASSELRTDTGELFF
TGTGCCAGCAGTGAATTGCGGACAGACACCGGGGAGCTGTTTTTT
>TRBD2|NA|TRBV5-1|TRBJ2-3
CASSLGITGGPTDTQYF
TGCGCCAGCAGCTTGGGTATCACGGGGGGACCCACAGATACGCAGTATTTT
>NA|NA|TRBV4-1|TRBJ1-4
CASSQERGRENEKLFF
TGCGCCAGCAGCCAAGAGAGAGGGCGGGAGAATGAAAAACTGTTTTTT